This entry lists 20 T cell receptor beta chains sequenced from one sample in a study of early T cells in non-severe SARS-CoV-2 infection. TCRdb reprocessed the 5' RACE reads via MiXCR and lists one record per CDR3 protein. Seen here are roughly 35,000 distinct CDR3 sequences, 5.8% observed once, and the top ten hold roughly 24%. The source material was whole blood. The receptors stem from an adult who was a healthcare worker with PCR-confirmed SARS-CoV-2 infection or an uninfected control (not recorded which).

This clonotype has only a few counts. This chain joins TRBV2 and TRBJ1-1, with D unresolved. CDR1 is SNHLY, CDR2 FYNNEI, per germline. The length of the CDR3 is 14 residues. V was clipped by 2 bases and J by 1 base, with 8 bases between them. CDR3 nucleotide sequence: TGTGCCAGCAGTGAACAGGACCAGAACACTGAAGCTTTCTTT. Amino acids: CASSEQDQNTEAFF.

This clonotype showed up many times. This chain links TRBV5-1 with TRBJ2-1, with no clear D. The V end lost 4 bases, the J end lost 10 bases, and 12 bases lay between the germline ends. The germline gives CDR1 SGHRS, CDR2 YFSETQ. This CDR3 region has 12 residues. The CDR3 loop is CASSHVIGEQFF. As DNA, the CDR3 is TGCGCCAGCAGCCACGTTATAGGCGAGCAGTTCTTC.

This clonotype was counted between two and nine times. V is TRBV19 and J is TRBJ2-7; D might be TRBD2 (5 bases). Germline assignment: CDR1 LNHDA and CDR2 SQIVND (reference sequence). There are 14 residues in the CDR3. Between the trimmed V and J ends, which lost 1 base and 7 bases, there was a span of 14 bases. CDR3 nucleotide sequence: TGTGCCAGTAGTATAGTTGAGGGCTTGGGGGAGCAGTACTTC. As protein: CASSIVEGLGEQYF.

This clonotype was seen many times. V gene TRBV20-1 combines with J gene TRBJ1-4; 9 nucleotides align to TRBD1. The CDR3 has 14 residues. With V trimmed by 6 bases and J by 5 bases, 7 bases remained unmatched. Germline V gene lookup returns CDR1 DFQATT and CDR2 SNEGSKA (reference sequence). In DNA form, the CDR3 reads TGCAGTGCGCCGGCCGGGACAGGGAATGAAAAACTGTTTTTT. Amino acids: CSAPAGTGNEKLFF.

This chain joins TRBV30 and TRBJ2-7; 8 bases agree with TRBD2. Looked up from germline, CDR1 is GTSNPN and CDR2 is SVGIG (reference sequence). V gave up 3 bases and J gave up 5 bases; unmatched junction bases: 3. The CDR3 spans 12 residues. The CDR3 DNA reads TGTGCCTGGAGACAGCGGGAGCACGAGCAGTACTTC. Translation gives CAWRQREHEQYF.

This clonotype was detected ten times or more. Germline and junction disagree at one end, which may indicate a read error. The rearrangement uses TRBV6-2 or TRBV6-3 and TRBJ1-5, with D possibly matching TRBD1 (5 bases). Germline CDR1 and CDR2: MNHEY and SVGEGT. The CDR3 has 13 amino acids. The chain's CDR3 is CASRDQGHQPQHF. The CDR3 bases are TGTGCCAGCAGAGACCAGGGTCATCAGCCACAGCATTTT.

This clonotype was recorded many times. The chain employs TRBV20-1 and TRBJ2-1; 7 bases fit TRBD2. V shed 5 bases and J 1 base; nucleotides not matched to a gene: 11. CDR3 length equals 16 residues. Germline V CDR1 and CDR2: DFQATT, SNEGSKA (reference sequence). This CDR3 reads CSAPLAGEGSYNEQFF. CDR3 bases: TGCAGTGCTCCCCTGGCGGGAGAGGGGTCCTACAATGAGCAGTTCTTC.

Ten or more counts support this clonotype. The genes are TRBV19 and TRBJ2-7; the match to TRBD1 covers 7 bases. CDR3 length: 14 amino acids. V lost 3 bases, J lost 2 bases, and 4 bases stayed unmatched. CDR1 is LNHDA, CDR2 SQIVND, per germline (reference sequence). The CDR3 sequence: CASSMKTGTYEQYF. The CDR3 nucleotides read TGTGCCAGTAGTATGAAGACAGGGACCTACGAGCAGTACTTC.

The gene calls are TRBV20-1 and TRBJ2-2, with D unresolved. Germline CDR1 and CDR2: DFQATT and SNEGSKA (reference sequence). Trimming stripped 5 bases from V and 4 bases from J, with 11 bases between. This CDR3 contains 13 residues. CDR3 sequence reads: CSAAPLGTGELFF. In DNA, the CDR3 is TGCAGTGCTGCCCCCCTAGGCACCGGGGAGCTGTTTTTT.

This clonotype occurred many times. DNA of the CDR3: TGTGCCAGCAGCATGGACAGGGTCAAAGAGACCCAGTACTTC. Translation gives CASSMDRVKETQYF. The V and J genes are TRBV5-8 and TRBJ2-5; 8 positions agree with TRBD1. Germline CDR1 SGHTS, CDR2 YDEGEE. V lost 4 bases and J lost 3; bases outside the gene matches: 5. This CDR3 spans 14 amino acids.

This clonotype was seen more than once but under ten times. This chain joins TRBV30 and TRBJ1-4; D uncertain. V lost 5 bases to trimming and J lost 5 bases, with 12 bases between them. Germline loops: CDR1 GTSNPN, CDR2 SVGIG (reference sequence). The CDR3 is made up of 13 amino acids. The CDR3 region has the DNA TGTGCCTGGGCAAAGAACATAAATGAAAAACTGTTTTTT. Its protein product is CAWAKNINEKLFF.

This clonotype appeared many times. V gene TRBV7-2 combines with J gene TRBJ1-1; D perhaps matches TRBD1 (5 bases). V shed 2 bases and J shed 3 bases, with 10 bases lying between them. The CDR3 totals 14 residues. The germline V gene encodes CDR1 SGHTA and CDR2 FQGNSA. CDR3 sequence reads: CASSLWGVDTEAFF. CDR3 coding DNA: TGTGCCAGCAGCTTATGGGGGGTAGACACTGAAGCTTTCTTT. Supplemented by reference TRBV7-2 and TRBJ1-1, the full variable domain reads GAGVSQSPSNKVTEKGKDVELRCDPISGHTALYWYRQSLGQGLEFLIYFQGNSAPDKSGLPSDRFSAERTGGSVSTLTIQRTQQEDSAVYLCASSLWGVDTEAFFGQGTRLTVV.

For this clonotype: This could be a read error, since a much larger clone is one nucleotide away. The V gene is TRBV6-4, the J gene TRBJ2-1; a possible D gene is TRBD2 (6 bases). CDR1 is MRHNA and CDR2 is SNTAGT in the germline V gene. The CDR3 consists of 16 residues. The CDR3 sequence: CVSSELVGRDYNEQFF. CDR3 nucleotide sequence: TGTGTCAGCAGTGAATTGGTCGGGAGAGACTACAATGAGCAGTTCTTC.

The chain employs TRBV7-2 and TRBJ2-3, with D possibly matching TRBD2 (5 bases). V lost 4 bases to trimming and J lost 2 bases, with 13 bases between them. Germline assignment: CDR1 SGHTA and CDR2 FQGNSA. The CDR3 runs 15 residues. For the CDR3, the DNA is TGTGCCAGCAGCTGGCGGGCCGGAGACACAGATACGCAGTATTTT. Amino acids: CASSWRAGDTDTQYF.

Ten or more counts support this clonotype. The chain employs TRBV18 and TRBJ2-5, with D hard to call. Germline lookup yields CDR1 KGHSH and CDR2 LQKENI. CDR3 length equals 13 residues. V was pared by 2 bases and J by 5 bases, with 9 bases between. CDR3 residues: CASSPTVGETQYF. CDR3 bases: TGTGCCAGCTCACCAACGGTGGGTGAGACCCAGTACTTC.

Comment on this clonotype: Compared with germline, one end of the junction differs, possibly owing to a read error. The V gene is TRBV5-6, the J gene TRBJ2-7; D ambiguous. This CDR3 is built from 13 residues. Germline V CDR1 and CDR2: SGHDT, YYEEEE. CDR3 sequence reads: CACSFGPNYEQYF. The CDR3 DNA is TGTGCCTGCAGCTTCGGACCCAACTACGAGCAGTACTTC.

This clonotype was recorded at least ten times. V gene TRBV18 combines with J gene TRBJ2-3; 8 bases agree with TRBD2. The germline V gene encodes CDR1 KGHSH and CDR2 LQKENI. The CDR3 sequence is 16 residues long. V dropped 1 base and J dropped 0; count of bases not matched to a gene: 3. CDR3 sequence: CASSPQAGVSTDTQYF. In DNA, the CDR3 is TGTGCCAGCTCACCACAAGCGGGAGTTAGCACAGATACGCAGTATTTT. Full variable domain (remainder filled in from reference TRBV18 and TRBJ2-3): NAGVMQNPRHLVRRRGQEARLRCSPMKGHSHVYWYRQLPEEGLKFMVYLQKENIIDESGMPKERFSAEFPKEGPSILRIQQVVRGDSAAYFCASSPQAGVSTDTQYFGPGTRLTVL.

Ten or more counts support this clonotype. V and J are TRBV20-1 and TRBJ2-1; a weak D match, TRBD2 (7 bases). CDR1 DFQATT and CDR2 SNEGSKA come from the germline V gene (reference sequence). The V gene lost 6 bases and the J gene lost 9 bases, with 27 bases spanning the gap. The CDR3 has 16 amino acids. CDR3 sequence (DNA): TGCAGTGCGCGCACCCCCCTGAGGGGGAGGGCCAGTGAGCAGTTCTTC. Protein sequence: CSARTPLRGRASEQFF.

This clonotype was detected only a few times. This chain connects TRBV7-9 to TRBJ2-3; 10 bases line up with TRBD2. The junction had 14 bases not matched to a gene; V was cut back by 4 bases and J by 4 bases. This CDR3 has 18 amino acids. The V gene's germline CDR1 is SEHNR and CDR2 FQNEAQ (reference sequence). The CDR3 sequence: CASSSDRGLAFGPDTQYF. The DNA for the CDR3 is TGTGCCAGCAGCTCCGACCGGGGACTAGCGTTCGGCCCAGATACGCAGTATTTT. Filled out from reference TRBV7-9 and TRBJ2-3, the complete variable domain reads DTGVSQNPRHKITKRGQNVTFRCDPISEHNRLYWYRQTLGQGPEFLTYFQNEAQLEKSRLLSDRFSAERPKGSFSTLEIQRTEQGDSAMYLCASSSDRGLAFGPDTQYFGPGTRLTVL.

The chain links TRBV29-1 to TRBJ2-7, with 7 bases lining up with TRBD2. V was clipped by 7 bases and J by 5 bases; unmatched bases: 11. The CDR3 length is 13 residues. Germline-derived CDR1 and CDR2 are SQVTM and ANQGSEA. CDR3 sequence reads: CSAAGGREHEQYF. For the CDR3, the DNA is TGCAGCGCGGCCGGAGGGCGGGAGCACGAGCAGTACTTC.